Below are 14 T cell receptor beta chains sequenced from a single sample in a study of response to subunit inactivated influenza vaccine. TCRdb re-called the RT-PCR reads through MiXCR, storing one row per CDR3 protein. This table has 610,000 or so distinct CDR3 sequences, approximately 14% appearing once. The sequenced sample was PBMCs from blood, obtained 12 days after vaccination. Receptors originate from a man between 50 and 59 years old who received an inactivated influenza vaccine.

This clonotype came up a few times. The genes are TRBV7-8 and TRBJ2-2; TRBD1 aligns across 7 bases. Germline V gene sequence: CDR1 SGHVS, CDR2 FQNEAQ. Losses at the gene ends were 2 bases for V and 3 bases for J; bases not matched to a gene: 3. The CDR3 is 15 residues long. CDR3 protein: CASSLRQGDTGELFF. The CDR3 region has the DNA TGTGCCAGCAGCTTAAGACAGGGAGACACCGGGGAGCTGTTTTTT.

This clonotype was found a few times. The CDR3 DNA is TGCAGCGTTGAACCTGTTAGCGGGAGGATCAATGAGCAGTTCTTC. Translation: CSVEPVSGRINEQFF. V and J are TRBV29-1 and TRBJ2-1, with TRBD2 matching over 10 bases. The germline V gene has CDR1 SQVTM and CDR2 ANQGSEA. The CDR3 spans 15 residues. The ends lost 2 bases at V and 6 bases at J; junction bases unmatched: 7.

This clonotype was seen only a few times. The CDR3 here is CASSQRGTYEQYF. CDR3 in DNA: TGTGCCAGCAGCCAGCGGGGTACCTACGAGCAGTACTTC. The chain is built from TRBV3-1 and TRBJ2-7, with D possibly TRBD2 on 6 matching bases. Germline CDR1 LGHDT, CDR2 YNNKEL (reference sequence). V was trimmed by 3 bases and J by 2 bases, leaving 8 bases between them. This CDR3 comprises 13 residues.

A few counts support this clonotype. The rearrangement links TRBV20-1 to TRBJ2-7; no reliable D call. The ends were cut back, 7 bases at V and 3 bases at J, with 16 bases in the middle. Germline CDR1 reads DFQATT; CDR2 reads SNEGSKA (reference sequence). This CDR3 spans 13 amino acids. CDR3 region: CSGQSRIGYEQYF. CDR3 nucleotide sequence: TGCAGTGGCCAGTCTAGGATCGGCTACGAGCAGTACTTC.

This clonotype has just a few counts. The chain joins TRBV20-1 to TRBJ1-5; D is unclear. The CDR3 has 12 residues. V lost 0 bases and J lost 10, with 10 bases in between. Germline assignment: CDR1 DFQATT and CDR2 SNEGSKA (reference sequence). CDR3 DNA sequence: TGCAGTGCTAGAGACGGAACCGGCCCCCAGCATTTT. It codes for CSARDGTGPQHF.

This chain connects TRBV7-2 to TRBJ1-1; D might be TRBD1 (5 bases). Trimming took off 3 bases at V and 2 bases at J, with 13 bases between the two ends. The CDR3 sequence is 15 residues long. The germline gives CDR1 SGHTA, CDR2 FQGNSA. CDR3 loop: CASSLAGTPNTEAFF. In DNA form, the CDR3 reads TGTGCCAGCAGCTTGGCCGGGACCCCAAACACTGAAGCTTTCTTT.

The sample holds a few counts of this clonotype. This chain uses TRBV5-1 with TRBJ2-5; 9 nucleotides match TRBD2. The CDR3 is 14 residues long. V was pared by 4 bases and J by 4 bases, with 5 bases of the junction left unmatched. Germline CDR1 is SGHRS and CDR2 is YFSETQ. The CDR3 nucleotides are TGCGCCAGCAGCGCCCAGACTAGCGGAGAGACCCAGTACTTC. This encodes CASSAQTSGETQYF.

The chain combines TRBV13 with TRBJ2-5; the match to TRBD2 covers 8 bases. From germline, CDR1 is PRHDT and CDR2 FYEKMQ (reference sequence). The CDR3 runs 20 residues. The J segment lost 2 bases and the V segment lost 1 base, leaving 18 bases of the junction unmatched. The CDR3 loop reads CASSLVLRGAAGDAQETQYF. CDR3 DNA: TGTGCCAGCAGCTTAGTTTTGCGGGGGGCAGCGGGGGACGCACAAGAGACCCAGTACTTC.

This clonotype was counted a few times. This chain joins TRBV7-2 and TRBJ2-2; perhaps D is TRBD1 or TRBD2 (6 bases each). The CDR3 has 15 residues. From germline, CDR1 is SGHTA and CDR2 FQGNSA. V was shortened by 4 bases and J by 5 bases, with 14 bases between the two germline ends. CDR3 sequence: CASSYLKGGTGELFF. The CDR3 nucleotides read TGTGCCAGCAGCTATCTCAAGGGGGGAACCGGGGAGCTGTTTTTT.

CDR3: CSVGRALGETQYF. CDR3 coding DNA: TGCAGCGTTGGGCGGGCCTTGGGAGAGACCCAGTACTTC. J is TRBJ2-5 and V is TRBV29-1, with D possibly TRBD2 on 5 matching bases. Looked up from germline, CDR1 is SQVTM and CDR2 is ANQGSEA. V lost 4 bases to trimming and J lost 4 bases, with 13 bases between them. CDR3 length: 13 residues.

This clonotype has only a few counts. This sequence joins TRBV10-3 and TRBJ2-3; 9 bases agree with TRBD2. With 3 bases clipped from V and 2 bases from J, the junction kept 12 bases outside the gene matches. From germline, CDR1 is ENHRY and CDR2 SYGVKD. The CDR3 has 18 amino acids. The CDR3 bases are TGTGCCATCAGTGACCCGGGGGCTAGCGGGGAACACACAGATACGCAGTATTTT. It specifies CAISDPGASGEHTDTQYF.

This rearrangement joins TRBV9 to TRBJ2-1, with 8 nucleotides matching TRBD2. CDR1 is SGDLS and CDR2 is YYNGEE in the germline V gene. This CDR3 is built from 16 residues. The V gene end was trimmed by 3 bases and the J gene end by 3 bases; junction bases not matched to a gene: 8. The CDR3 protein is CASSALGGGVYNEQFF. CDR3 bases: TGTGCCAGCAGCGCCCTCGGGGGGGGCGTCTACAATGAGCAGTTCTTC.

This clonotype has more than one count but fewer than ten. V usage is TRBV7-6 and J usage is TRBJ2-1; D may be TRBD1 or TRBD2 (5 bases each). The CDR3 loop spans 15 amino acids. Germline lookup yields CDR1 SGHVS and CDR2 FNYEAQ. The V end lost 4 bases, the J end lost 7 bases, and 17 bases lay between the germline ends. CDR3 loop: CASSSPEGWGNEQFF. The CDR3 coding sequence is TGTGCCAGCAGCTCCCCCGAGGGATGGGGGAATGAGCAGTTCTTC.

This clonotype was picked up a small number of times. Written as DNA, the CDR3 is TGTGCCAGCAGTGAATACGGCGGGACTAGTCCGGGCGAGCAGTACTTC. This gives the protein CASSEYGGTSPGEQYF. This chain links TRBV25-1 with TRBJ2-7; 8 nucleotides line up with TRBD2. The CDR3 totals 16 residues. Germline CDR1 is MGHDK and CDR2 is SYGVNS. V trimming: 0 bases; J trimming: 6 bases; junction bases outside the gene matches: 10.